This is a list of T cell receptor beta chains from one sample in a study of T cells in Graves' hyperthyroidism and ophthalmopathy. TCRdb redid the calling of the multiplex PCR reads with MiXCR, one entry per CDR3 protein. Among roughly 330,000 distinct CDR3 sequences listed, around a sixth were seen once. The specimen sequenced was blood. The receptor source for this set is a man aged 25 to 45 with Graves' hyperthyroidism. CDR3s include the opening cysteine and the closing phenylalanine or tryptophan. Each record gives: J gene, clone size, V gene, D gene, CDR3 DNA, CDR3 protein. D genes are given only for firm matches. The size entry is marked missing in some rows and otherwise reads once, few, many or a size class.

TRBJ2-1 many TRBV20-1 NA TGCAGTGCTAGACTCCGGGACGAGACCTACAATGAGCAGTTCTTC CSARLRDETYNEQFF
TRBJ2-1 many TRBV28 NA TGTGCTACCAGCGCTGCCGGATGGTCGGTGGGTGAGCAGTTCTTC CATSAAGWSVGEQFF
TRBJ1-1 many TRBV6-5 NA TGTGCCAGCAGTTACTCGAGCATGAACACTGAAGCTTTCTTT CASSYSSMNTEAFF
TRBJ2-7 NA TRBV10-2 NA TGCGCCAGCAGTGGTTCGGACGAGCAGTACTTC CASSGSDEQYF
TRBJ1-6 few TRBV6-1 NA TGTGCCAGCAGTAGAGATAGGGACGAGAATTCACCCCTCCACTTT CASSRDRDENSPLHF
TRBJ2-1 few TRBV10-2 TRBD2 TGCGCCAGCAGTGAGCCCCTCAGCGGGAGCGATGAGCAGTTCTTC CASSEPLSGSDEQFF
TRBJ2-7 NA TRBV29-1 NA TGCAGCGTTTGTGCGGGGCTGGGGTACGAGCAGTACTTC CSVCAGLGYEQYF
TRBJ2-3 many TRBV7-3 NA TGTGCCAGCAGTAACCAGGGGTCAGATACGCAGTATTTT CASSNQGSDTQYF
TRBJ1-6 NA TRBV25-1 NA TGTGCCAGTGGGGGGGTCTCACCCCTCCACTTT CASGGVSPLHF
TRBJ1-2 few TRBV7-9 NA TGTGCCAGCAGCTTAGCGCTCCAGGACTATGGCTACACCTTC CASSLALQDYGYTF
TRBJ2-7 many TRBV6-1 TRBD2 TGTGCCAGCAGTCCCTTCGGACTAGCGATGAGCTCCTACGAGCAGTACTTC CASSPFGLAMSSYEQYF
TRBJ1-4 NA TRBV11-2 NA TGTGCCAGCAGCCCCCGAGCGGGGGCCCCAACTAATGAAAAACTGTTTTTT CASSPRAGAPTNEKLFF
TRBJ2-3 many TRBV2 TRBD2 TGTGCCAGCAGTGAATTGGCTAGCGGGACTAGCACAGATACGCAGTATTTT CASSELASGTSTDTQYF
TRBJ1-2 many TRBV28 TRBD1 TGTGCCAGCAGTTACACAGGGGGCACTGATGGCTACACCTTC CASSYTGGTDGYTF
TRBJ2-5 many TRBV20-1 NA TGCAGTGCTCTTTATGGAGAGACCCAGTACTTC CSALYGETQYF
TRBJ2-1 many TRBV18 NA TGTGCCAGCTCACCATCTTACTCCTACAATGAGCAGTTCTTC CASSPSYSYNEQFF
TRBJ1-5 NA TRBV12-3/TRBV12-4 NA TGTGCCAGCAGTTGGGGGGGAGACAATCAGCCCCAGCATTTT CASSWGGDNQPQHF
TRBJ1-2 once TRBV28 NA TGTGCCAGCCTCCCCGGAGGGGGGGCCAACTCCTATGGCTACACCTTC CASLPGGGANSYGYTF
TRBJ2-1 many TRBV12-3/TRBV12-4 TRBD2 TGTGCCAGCAGTCCCTTAGCGGGAGGAATCCACAATGAGCAGTTCTTC CASSPLAGGIHNEQFF
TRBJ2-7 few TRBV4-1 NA TGCGCCAGCAGCCAAGATGGGGGGACGGCCTACGAGCAGTACTTC CASSQDGGTAYEQYF
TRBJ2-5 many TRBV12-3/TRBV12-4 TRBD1 TGTGCCAGCAGTTTGGCAGGGGGCATGGAGACCCAGTACTTC CASSLAGGMETQYF
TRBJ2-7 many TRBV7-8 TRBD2 TGTGCCAGCAGCTTAGAACCGGGGGGTACCTACGAGCAGTACTTC CASSLEPGGTYEQYF
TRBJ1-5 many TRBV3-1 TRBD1 TGTGCCAGCAGCCAAGGGTCAGGGGGATATCCCCAGCATTTT CASSQGSGGYPQHF
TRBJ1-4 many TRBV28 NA TGTGCCAGCAGTTCGGGACTACTTAATGAAAAACTGTTTTTT CASSSGLLNEKLFF
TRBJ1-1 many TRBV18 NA TGTGCCAGCTCACTAGACCCCTGGGGAAACACTGAAGCTTTCTTT CASSLDPWGNTEAFF
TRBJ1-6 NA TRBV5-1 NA TGCGCCAGCAGCTTGGGGACGGGGGATTCACCCCTCCACTTT CASSLGTGDSPLHF
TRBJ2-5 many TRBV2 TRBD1 TGTGCCAGCAGTAAAGAGGGACAGCCGCAAGAGACCCAGTACTTC CASSKEGQPQETQYF
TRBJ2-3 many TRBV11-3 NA TGTGCCAGCAGCTCTTCGAGAGCAGATACGCAGTATTTT CASSSSRADTQYF
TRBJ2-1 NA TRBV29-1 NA TGCAGCGTTGATGAGCTGTTTTACATGAGTGAGCAGTTCTTC CSVDELFYMSEQFF
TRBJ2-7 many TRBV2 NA TGTGCCAGCAGTCCAGCGGTCTACGAGCAGTACTTC CASSPAVYEQYF
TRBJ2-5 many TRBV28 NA TGTGCCAGCAGTTTACCCAACCAAGAGACCCAGTACTTC CASSLPNQETQYF
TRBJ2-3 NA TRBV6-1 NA TGTGCCATCCAGGGACCCACAGATACGCAGTATTTT CAIQGPTDTQYF
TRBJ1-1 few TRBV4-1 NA TGCGCCAGCAGCCCCCCGAGGGCGAACACTGAAGCTTTCTTT CASSPPRANTEAFF
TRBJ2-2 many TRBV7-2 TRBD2 TGTGCCAGCAGCCGGGGGGGCAGAAACACCGGGGAGCTGTTTTTT CASSRGGRNTGELFF
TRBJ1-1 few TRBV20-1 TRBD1 TGCAGTGCTACCGCCTACTCGACAGGGGAGGGCACTGAAGCTTTCTTT CSATAYSTGEGTEAFF
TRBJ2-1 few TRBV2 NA TGTGCCGAGGGGGGTGGGGACTACAATGAGCAGTTCTTC CAEGGGDYNEQFF
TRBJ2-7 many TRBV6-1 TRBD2 TGTGCCAGCAGTTACCGGACTAGCCCGAAAAGCGAGCAGTACTTC CASSYRTSPKSEQYF
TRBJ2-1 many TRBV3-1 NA TGTGCCAGCAAGTTGAGGCAGAGCTCCTACAATGAGCAGTTCTTC CASKLRQSSYNEQFF
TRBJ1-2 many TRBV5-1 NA TGCGCCAGCAGCTTGGCCGGCACTTCGGAGGGCTACACCTTC CASSLAGTSEGYTF
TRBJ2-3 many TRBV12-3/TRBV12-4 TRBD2 TGTGCCAGTAGACTAGCGGGAGCGGGAGCGCAGTATTTT CASRLAGAGAQYF
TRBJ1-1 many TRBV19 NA TGTGCCAGTACCCCGGGGGTGGGGCAGGCACACACTGAAGCTTTCTTT CASTPGVGQAHTEAFF
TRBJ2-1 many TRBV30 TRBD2 TGTGCCTGGACTCGGGGGGTCTCCTACAATGAGCAGTTCTTC CAWTRGVSYNEQFF
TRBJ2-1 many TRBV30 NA TGTGCCTGGAGTGTAGTGGGGGGCACCTACAATGAGCAGTTCTTC CAWSVVGGTYNEQFF
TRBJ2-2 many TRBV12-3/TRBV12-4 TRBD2 TGTGCCAGCCTTTCGGGAGGGCACGACACCGGGGAGCTGTTTTTT CASLSGGHDTGELFF
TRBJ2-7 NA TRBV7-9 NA TGTGCCAGCAGCTCCTCCACTCCCGCCTCCTACGAGCAGTACTTC CASSSSTPASYEQYF
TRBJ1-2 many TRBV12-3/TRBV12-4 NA TGTGCCAGCAGTGTAAGGGGGGCTATGGGCTACACCTTC CASSVRGAMGYTF
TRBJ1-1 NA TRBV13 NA TGTGCCAGCAGCTTAGGTATTTGGGTGAACACTGAAGCTTTCTTT CASSLGIWVNTEAFF
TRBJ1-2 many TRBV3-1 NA TGTGCCAGCAGCCCAGAATCGGGTTCTGCAGACTATGGCTACACCTTC CASSPESGSADYGYTF
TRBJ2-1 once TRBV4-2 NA TGTGCCAGCAGCCAAGACTTCCTAGAGGAGGGATTTAATGAGCAGTTCTTC CASSQDFLEEGFNEQFF
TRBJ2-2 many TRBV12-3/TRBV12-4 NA TGTGCCAGCAGTTTAATGCGGGAGCTGTTTTTT CASSLMRELFF